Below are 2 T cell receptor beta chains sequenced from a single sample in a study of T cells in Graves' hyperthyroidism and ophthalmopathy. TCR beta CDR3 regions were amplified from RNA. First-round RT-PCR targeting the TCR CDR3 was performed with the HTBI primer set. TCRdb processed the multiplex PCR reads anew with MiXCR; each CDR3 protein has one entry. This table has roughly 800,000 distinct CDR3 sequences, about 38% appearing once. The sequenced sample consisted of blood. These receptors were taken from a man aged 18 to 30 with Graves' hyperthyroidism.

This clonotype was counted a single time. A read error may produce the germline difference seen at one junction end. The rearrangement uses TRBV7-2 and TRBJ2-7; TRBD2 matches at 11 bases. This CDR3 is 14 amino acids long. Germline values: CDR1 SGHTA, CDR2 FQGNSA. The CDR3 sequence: CASSPLAGGAEQYF. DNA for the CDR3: TGCGCCAGCAGCCCATTAGCGGGAGGGGCCGAGCAGTACTTC.

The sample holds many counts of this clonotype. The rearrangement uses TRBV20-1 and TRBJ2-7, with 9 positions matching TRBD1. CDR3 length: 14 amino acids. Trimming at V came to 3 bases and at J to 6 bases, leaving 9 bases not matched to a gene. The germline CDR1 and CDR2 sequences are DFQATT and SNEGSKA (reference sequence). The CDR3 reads CSARTGTGNGEQYF. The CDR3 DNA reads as TGCAGTGCTAGGACCGGGACAGGGAACGGCGAGCAGTACTTC.